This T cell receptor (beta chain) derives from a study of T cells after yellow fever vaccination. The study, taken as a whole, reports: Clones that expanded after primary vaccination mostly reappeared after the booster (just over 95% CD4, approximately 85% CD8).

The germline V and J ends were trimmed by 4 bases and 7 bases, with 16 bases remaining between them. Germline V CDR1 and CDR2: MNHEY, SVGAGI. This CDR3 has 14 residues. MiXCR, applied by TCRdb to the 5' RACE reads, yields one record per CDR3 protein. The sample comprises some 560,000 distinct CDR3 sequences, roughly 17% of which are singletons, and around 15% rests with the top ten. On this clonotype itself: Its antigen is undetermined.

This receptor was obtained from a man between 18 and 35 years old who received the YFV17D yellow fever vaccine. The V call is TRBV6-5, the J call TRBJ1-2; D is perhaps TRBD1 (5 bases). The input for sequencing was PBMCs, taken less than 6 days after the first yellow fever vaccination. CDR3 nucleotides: TGTGCCAGCAGTTCGGGACTCCCTGCGGGTGGCTACACCTTC. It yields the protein CASSSGLPAGGYTF.